Sequencing of this T cell receptor beta chain was carried out in a study of shared clonotypes between healthy human individuals. Data came from immunoSEQ multiplex PCR; TCRdb stores just in-frame clones and leaves some out. Of roughly 1,100,000 clones in the sample, roughly 70% were seen once. This clone was detected only once. The CDR3 totals 13 residues. Germline V gives CDR1 SGHTA, CDR2 FQGNSA. V lost 1 base to trimming and J lost 6 bases, with 8 bases between them. This rearrangement joins TRBV7-2 to TRBJ2-3; D call uncertain. The specimen was memory CD4+ T cells sorted from blood. Indicated subset: CD45RA-negative fraction. The source of this sequence is a young man in good health. Written as DNA, the CDR3 is TGTGCCAGCAGCTTAGTTAACGTGGATACGCAGTATTTT. Translation gives CASSLVNVDTQYF.